Listed here are 20 T cell receptor beta chains from one sample, sequenced in a study of blood T cell repertoires in COVID-19. The repertoire was sequenced with immunoSEQ multiplex PCR; TCRdb's copy has only in-frame clones and lacks some. The sample has some 300,000 clones; 85% to 90% are singletons. Sequencing input: PBMCs or T cells enriched from blood (not recorded which). Every receptor here comes from a woman aged 25 to 39 who had recovered from COVID-19.

The V gene is TRBV2, the J gene TRBJ2-3; D gene unclear. V dropped 6 bases and J dropped 7 bases, with 5 bases sitting between them. The germline gives CDR1 SNHLY, CDR2 FYNNEI. CDR3 length: 10 residues. CDR3 protein: CASSLNTQYF. DNA for the CDR3: TGTGCCAGCAGCCTTAATACGCAGTATTTT.

The V call is TRBV30, the J call TRBJ2-7; D gene unclear. The V end lost 2 bases, the J end lost 3 bases, and 11 bases lay between the germline ends. Looked up from germline, CDR1 is GTSNPN and CDR2 is SVGIG (reference sequence). This CDR3 region has 13 residues. The CDR3 spells CAWSKQARYEQYF. The CDR3 coding sequence is TGTGCCTGGAGTAAGCAGGCCCGCTACGAGCAGTACTTC.

The chain combines TRBV7-2 with TRBJ2-7, with TRBD2 matching over 7 bases. The CDR3 spans 14 residues. Germline V gives CDR1 SGHTA, CDR2 FQGNSA. V was pared by 6 bases and J by 1 base, with 6 bases of the junction left unmatched. CDR3 nucleotide sequence: TGTGCCAGCAGTTCACAGCGGGGTTCCTACGAGCAGTACTTC. Its protein is CASSSQRGSYEQYF.

The rearrangement links TRBV12-3 or TRBV12-4 to TRBJ2-1; D gene ambiguous. The CDR3 extends over 13 amino acids. V was clipped by 4 bases and J by 5 bases, with 9 bases between them. The CDR3 DNA is TGTGCCAGCAGTTCGACATCTAACAATGAGCAGTTCTTC. Its protein product is CASSSTSNNEQFF.

The rearrangement uses TRBV14 and TRBJ1-2, with a weak D call TRBD1 (6 bases). CDR1 is SGHDN and CDR2 is FVKESK in the germline V gene. Trimming took 3 bases from V and 5 from J, leaving 13 bases between them. There are 14 residues in the CDR3. CDR3 protein: CASSHLRGAYGYTF. DNA of the CDR3: TGTGCCAGCAGCCATTTGCGGGGGGCGTATGGCTACACCTTC.

The CDR3 loop reads CATSDPPRTGSDEQFF. The CDR3, as DNA: TGTGCCACCAGTGACCCACCCCGGACAGGGTCGGATGAGCAGTTCTTC. This sequence joins TRBV24-1 and TRBJ2-1; TRBD1 agrees at 8 bases. The germline CDR1 and CDR2 sequences are KGHDR and SFDVKD. The CDR3 runs to 16 residues. Germline trimming cut 4 bases from V and 8 bases from J; bases unmatched to any gene: 12.

The chain links TRBV11-2 to TRBJ2-7; 9 nucleotides match TRBD2. CDR1 and CDR2 from the germline V gene are SGHAT and FQNNGV. The CDR3 covers 15 residues. The J segment lost 1 base and the V segment lost 5 bases, leaving 6 bases of the junction unmatched. The CDR3 coding sequence is TGTGCCAGCAGCGCACTAGCGGGCGCTTCCTACGAGCAGTACTTC. It encodes CASSALAGASYEQYF.

CDR3 DNA: TGTGCCAGCAGCGTCGCGGGGCAAGTGGGTTTGGAGACCCAGTACTTC. It translates to CASSVAGQVGLETQYF. The chain couples TRBV9 to TRBJ2-5, with D possibly matching TRBD2 (6 bases). Trimming cost V 2 bases and J 5 bases, with 19 bases left between them. Germline lookup yields CDR1 SGDLS and CDR2 YYNGEE. CDR3 length: 16 amino acids.

The chain uses TRBV7-9 and TRBJ1-2, with TRBD1 matching 7 bases. Germline V gene data show CDR1 as SEHNR and CDR2 as FQNEAQ (reference sequence). After removal of 3 bases from V and 4 bases from J, the junction contained 5 bases not matched to a gene. This CDR3 comprises 14 residues. The CDR3 spells CASSFDRDSYGYTF. CDR3 sequence (DNA): TGTGCCAGCAGCTTCGACAGGGATTCCTATGGCTACACCTTC.

This CDR3 reads CASSQEEPGLHHRQYF. The CDR3 nucleotides read TGCGCCAGCAGCCAAGAGGAGCCGGGACTACACCATCGGCAGTACTTC. The V call is TRBV4-1, the J call TRBJ2-7, with 7 bases identical to TRBD2. This CDR3 is built from 16 residues. Per the germline V gene, CDR1 is MGHRA and CDR2 is YSYEKL. V lost 0 bases and J lost 9; bases outside the gene matches: 14.

This clone was detected only once. The genes are TRBV19 and TRBJ1-2; possible D gene TRBD1, 5 bases. Looked up from germline, CDR1 is LNHDA and CDR2 is SQIVND (reference sequence). The CDR3 extends over 12 amino acids. Deletions cut 8 bases from V and 3 bases from J, with 10 bases between. The CDR3 here is CASWGVDYGYTF. The CDR3 DNA reads TGTGCCAGTTGGGGGGTAGACTATGGCTACACCTTC.

The chain employs TRBV28 and TRBJ2-7, with a possible D match to TRBD2 (6 bases). Per the germline V gene, CDR1 is MDHEN and CDR2 is SYDVKM. V shed 7 bases and J shed 2 bases, with 6 bases lying between them. This CDR3 is built from 11 residues. The CDR3 DNA is TGTGCCAGCACGGGGGCCTACGAGCAGTACTTC. Translating gives CASTGAYEQYF.

This clone was seen only a few times. The V and J genes are TRBV28 and TRBJ1-5; a weak D match, TRBD1 (5 bases). CDR1 is MDHEN and CDR2 is SYDVKM in the germline V gene. This CDR3 is 15 amino acids long. Trimming shortened V by 2 bases and J by 6 bases, and 14 bases separated the two germline ends. The CDR3 sequence: CASSLVAGRSQPQHF. DNA for the CDR3: TGTGCCAGCAGTTTAGTCGCAGGGCGTAGTCAGCCCCAGCATTTT.

CDR3: CASSFPGVNTEAFF. CDR3 nucleotide sequence: TGTGCCAGCAGTTTCCCAGGGGTGAACACTGAAGCTTTCTTT. V gene TRBV28 combines with J gene TRBJ1-1; tentative D call: TRBD1 (6 bases). Trimming took 3 bases from V and 0 from J, leaving 8 bases between them. CDR3 length: 14 residues. Germline CDR1 MDHEN, CDR2 SYDVKM.

The CDR3 here is CASSSGQGPDTQYF. The DNA of the CDR3 is TGTGCCAGCAGCTCCGGACAGGGCCCAGATACGCAGTATTTT. V and J are TRBV11-3 and TRBJ2-3; TRBD1 aligns across 8 bases. Germline V gene sequence: CDR1 SGHNT, CDR2 YENEEA. The CDR3 is 14 amino acids. The junction had 4 bases not matched to a gene; V was cut back by 4 bases and J by 4 bases. Full variable domain (outside the CDR3, taken from reference TRBV11-3 and TRBJ2-3): EAGVVQSPRYKIIEKKQPVAFWCNPISGHNTLYWYLQNLGQGPELLIRYENEEAVDDSQLPKDRFSAERLKGVDSTLKIQPAELGDSAVYLCASSSGQGPDTQYFGPGTRLTVL.

J is TRBJ1-5 and V is TRBV19; D unclear. Germline-derived CDR1 and CDR2 are LNHDA and SQIVND (reference sequence). V lost 3 bases, J lost 1 base, and 7 bases lay in between. This CDR3 has 14 residues. CDR3 residues: CASSMPGSNQPQHF. The CDR3 DNA reads TGTGCCAGTAGTATGCCGGGGAGCAATCAGCCCCAGCATTTT.

This clone has just one count. The chain recombines TRBV12-5 with TRBJ1-4, with a possible D match to TRBD1 (5 bases). V lost 1 base and J 8 bases, leaving 14 bases between the germline ends. This CDR3 is built from 15 residues. Germline V gene data show CDR1 as LGHNT and CDR2 as FRNRAP. This chain's CDR3 is CASGLARDYGEKLFF. In nucleotides, the CDR3 is TGTGCTAGTGGTTTGGCCCGGGACTACGGAGAAAAACTGTTTTTT. The variable domain in full, completed from reference TRBV12-5 and TRBJ1-4, reads DARVTQTPRHKVTEMGQEVTMRCQPILGHNTVFWYRQTMMQGLELLAYFRNRAPLDDSGMPKDRFSAEMPDATLATLKIQPSEPRDSAVYFCASGLARDYGEKLFFGSGTQLSVL.

This clone was detected a few times. Within the sample, other DNA sequences also encode this same CDR3. The V gene is TRBV6-5, the J gene TRBJ2-7, with a weak D call TRBD1 (6 bases). Germline V CDR1 and CDR2: MNHEY, SVGAGI. This CDR3 has 14 amino acids. The V end lost 3 bases, the J end lost 4 bases, and 13 bases lay between the germline ends. For the CDR3, the DNA is TGTGCCAGCAGTTATTCAGCAGGGACATACGAGCAGTACTTC. Amino acids: CASSYSAGTYEQYF.

This clone was recorded only once. The chain employs TRBV4-2 and TRBJ1-4; D is uncertain. The CDR3 length is 18 residues. V lost 4 bases and J 0 bases, leaving 18 bases between the germline ends. Germline-derived CDR1 and CDR2 are LGHNA and YNFKEQ. CDR3 residues: CASSLSGQLVTTNEKLFF. CDR3 nucleotide sequence: TGTGCCAGCAGCCTCAGCGGGCAGCTCGTTACAACTAATGAAAAACTGTTTTTT.

The rearrangement uses TRBV14 and TRBJ1-2; D gene unclear. Looked up from germline, CDR1 is SGHDN and CDR2 is FVKESK. Between the trimmed V and J ends, which lost 2 bases and 1 base, there was a span of 5 bases. This CDR3 region has 13 residues. The CDR3 DNA reads as TGTGCCAGCAGCCAAACAGTTAACTATGGCTACACCTTC. This codes for CASSQTVNYGYTF.